Presented here are 31 T cell receptor beta chains from one specimen sequenced in a study of T cells after yellow fever vaccination (dated by TCRdb to about 2019). According to the study, the label for this sample's treatment or condition signals: live attenuated yellow fever vaccine strain. Library prep was done by 5' RACE. Data came from an Illumina HiSeq 2500. In TCRdb, the public reads were trimmed at Q25 with fastp and aligned with MiXCR, with productive beta chains retained. One record per CDR3 amino acid sequence lists the most common genes and DNA. This sample holds about 630,000 distinct CDR3 sequences; approximately 13% were observed only once. 14% to 15% of the sample is in the top ten clones. The source was PBMCs, collected on the day of the yellow fever booster vaccination. The receptor source for this set is a man aged 30 to 45 who received the YFV17D yellow fever vaccine.

The rearrangement links TRBV4-3 to TRBJ2-6; D gene ambiguous. Trimming shortened V by 3 bases and J by 1 base, and 13 bases separated the two germline ends. Germline V gene data show CDR1 as LGHNA and CDR2 as YSLEER. The CDR3 consists of 17 residues. In nucleotides, the CDR3 is TGCGCCAGCAGCCATTCTCCGACCACATCTGGGGCCAACGTCCTGACTTTC. It is translated as CASSHSPTTSGANVLTF.

This sequence joins TRBV24-1 and TRBJ2-1, with 7 bases that match TRBD1. This CDR3 contains 16 residues. Looked up from germline, CDR1 is KGHDR and CDR2 is SFDVKD. Trimming removed 3 bases from V and 0 bases from J; junction bases left unmatched: 4. The CDR3 is CATSDGGQISYNEQFF. CDR3 in DNA: TGTGCCACCAGTGATGGGGGACAGATCTCCTACAATGAGCAGTTCTTC.

For the CDR3, the DNA is TGTGCCAGCAGCCCTAATCCAGGGGTTGAGCAGTACTTC. Translated: CASSPNPGVEQYF. V and J are TRBV7-8 and TRBJ2-7; D may be TRBD1 (6 bases). Germline V lookup: CDR1 SGHVS, CDR2 FQNEAQ. V was shortened by 5 bases and J by 7 bases, with 15 bases between the two germline ends. This CDR3 contains 13 residues. Variable domain in full (rest from reference TRBV7-8 and TRBJ2-7): GAGVSQSPRYKVAKRGQDVALRCDPISGHVSLFWYQQALGQGPEFLTYFQNEAQLDKSGLPSDRFFAERPEGSVSTLKIQRTQQEDSAVYLCASSPNPGVEQYFGPGTRLTVT.

Note on this clonotype: Just one base apart from a much larger clone, this may be a read error. The V call is TRBV5-5, the J call TRBJ2-7; D perhaps matches TRBD1 (6 bases). The CDR3 has 14 amino acids. CDR1 and CDR2 from the germline V gene are SGHKS and YYEKEE (reference sequence). Trimming shortened V by 3 bases and J by 5 bases, and 15 bases separated the two germline ends. This CDR3 reads CASSWMVKGDEQYF. The CDR3 coding sequence is TGTGCCAGCAGCTGGATGGTAAAGGGGGACGAGCAGTACTTC.

V is TRBV5-1 and J is TRBJ2-1; no clear D gene. V was shortened by 0 bases and J by 15 bases, with 10 bases between the two germline ends. CDR1 is SGHRS, CDR2 YFSETQ, per germline. This CDR3 comprises 11 residues. Here the CDR3 DNA reads TGCGCCAGCAGCTTGGAAACTAATCGGTTCTTC. Translation gives CASSLETNRFF.

This chain joins TRBV18 and TRBJ2-3; D not certain. With 2 bases removed from V and 6 bases from J, the gap between germline ends came to 9 bases. The germline CDR1 and CDR2 sequences are KGHSH and LQKENI. The CDR3 is 13 amino acids. In DNA, the CDR3 is TGTGCCAGCTCACCAATTCTTGCGGATACGCAGTATTTT. This encodes CASSPILADTQYF.

This clonotype has only a few counts. V is TRBV27 and J is TRBJ2-7, with D tentatively TRBD1 (6 bases). The CDR3 runs to 15 residues. Trimming left V 4 bases short and J 2 bases short, with 15 bases between. Germline CDR1 reads MNHEY; CDR2 reads SMNVEV (reference sequence). CDR3 in amino acids: CASSSQWGQPYEQYF. The CDR3, as DNA: TGTGCCAGCAGTTCTCAGTGGGGGCAGCCCTACGAGCAGTACTTC.

The CDR3 protein is CASSPYGRTTYEQYF. The CDR3 coding sequence is TGTGCCAGCTCACCCTACGGACGGACGACCTACGAGCAGTACTTC. The chain has TRBV18 and TRBJ2-7; D remains unclear. CDR1 is KGHSH, CDR2 LQKENI, per germline. The CDR3 has 15 residues. V dropped 3 bases and J dropped 2 bases, with 14 bases sitting between them.

In its sample, this clonotype was seen a few times. The chain recombines TRBV27 with TRBJ2-5; 9 bases agree with TRBD2. The CDR3 runs 14 residues. V gave up 3 bases and J gave up 5 bases; unmatched junction bases: 4. Germline CDR1 reads MNHEY; CDR2 reads SMNVEV (reference sequence). For the CDR3, the DNA is TGTGCCAGCAGTTTTGCGGGAGGGAGGGAGACCCAGTACTTC. Residues: CASSFAGGRETQYF.

This chain connects TRBV4-1 to TRBJ2-2; D call uncertain. CDR1 MGHRA and CDR2 YSYEKL come from the germline V gene. The CDR3 has 14 amino acids. V gave up 0 bases and J gave up 4 bases, with 6 bases separating them. CDR3 sequence reads: CASSQEGSTGELFF. DNA of the CDR3: TGCGCCAGCAGCCAAGAAGGCAGCACCGGGGAGCTGTTTTTT.

The sample holds a few counts of this clonotype. The J gene is TRBJ2-7, the V gene TRBV28, with a possible D match to TRBD1 (6 bases). Germline values: CDR1 MDHEN, CDR2 SYDVKM. Trimming took 8 bases from V and 0 from J, leaving 14 bases between them. This CDR3 contains 14 residues. The CDR3 region has the DNA TGTGCCAGCTCAGGGGCAAGCGTCTCCTACGAGCAGTACTTC. Translating it yields CASSGASVSYEQYF.

This clonotype occurred a few times. One junction end does not reproduce the germline sequence, and a read error may be involved. V is TRBV6-2 or TRBV6-3 and J is TRBJ2-7; 13 bases are shared with TRBD2. The CDR3 has 15 residues. The V gene's germline CDR1 is MNHEY and CDR2 SVGEGT. The CDR3 protein is CASSYWTSGGYEQYF. The CDR3 DNA is TGTGCCAGCAGCTACTGGACTAGCGGGGGTTACGAGCAGTACTTC.

This clonotype came up many times. V gene TRBV9 combines with J gene TRBJ2-3; D is undetermined. This CDR3 spans 12 amino acids. Per germline, CDR1 SGDLS and CDR2 YYNGEE. The ends were cut back, 1 base at V and 6 bases at J, with 6 bases in the middle. This chain's CDR3 is CASSVNLDTQYF. CDR3 coding DNA: TGTGCCAGCAGCGTAAATCTGGATACGCAGTATTTT.

This clonotype was observed a handful of times. This rearrangement joins TRBV5-1 to TRBJ2-7, with D possibly TRBD2 on 7 matching bases. CDR1 is SGHRS, CDR2 YFSETQ, per germline. CDR3 length: 14 residues. V lost 4 bases to trimming and J lost 0 bases, with 11 bases between them. The DNA for the CDR3 is TGCGCCAGCAGCGGGGGGGCTGGCTCCTACGAGCAGTACTTC. It encodes CASSGGAGSYEQYF. The full variable domain, in which reference TRBV5-1 and TRBJ2-7 provide the parts outside the CDR3, is KAGVTQTPRYLIKTRGQQVTLSCSPISGHRSVSWYQQTPGQGLQFLFEYFSETQRNKGNFPGRFSGRQFSNSRSEMNVSTLELGDSALYLCASSGGAGSYEQYFGPGTRLTVT.

This clonotype was found a few times. The genes are TRBV7-2 and TRBJ2-4; TRBD1 aligns across 7 bases. Germline V CDR1 and CDR2: SGHTA, FQGNSA. The CDR3 consists of 14 residues. The junction had 10 bases not matched to a gene; V was cut back by 4 bases and J by 10 bases. As DNA, the CDR3 is TGTGCCAGCAGCTATTTAATGAGACAGGGTATTCAGTACTTC. Translation: CASSYLMRQGIQYF.

The gene calls are TRBV2 and TRBJ1-5, with no clear D. Germline V gives CDR1 SNHLY, CDR2 FYNNEI. This CDR3 has 13 amino acids. Trimming took 8 bases from V and 4 from J, leaving 12 bases between them. CDR3 coding DNA: TGTGCCAGCGGGATCGACGGTAATCAGCCCCAGCATTTT. Translated, it gives CASGIDGNQPQHF.

This clonotype was picked up many times. The junction departs from the called germline gene at one end, perhaps through a read error. This chain connects TRBV5-1 to TRBJ2-1; TRBD2 agrees at 7 bases. CDR1 and CDR2 from the germline V gene are SGHRS and YFSETQ. This CDR3 region has 12 residues. The CDR3 bases are TGTGCCAGCAGCTTAGCGGGCAATGAGCAGTTCTTC. Its translation: CASSLAGNEQFF.

V is TRBV7-6 and J is TRBJ2-1, with D perhaps assigned TRBD1 or TRBD2 (6 bases each). The CDR3 contains 16 residues. Trimming cost V 4 bases and J 6 bases, with 19 bases left between them. CDR1 and CDR2 from the germline V gene are SGHVS and FNYEAQ. CDR3 region: CASSSSSAGGGNEQFF. The CDR3 DNA reads TGTGCCAGCAGCTCTTCTAGCGCAGGAGGGGGCAATGAGCAGTTCTTC.

This clonotype has more than one count but fewer than ten. The chain has TRBV12-3 or TRBV12-4 and TRBJ2-1, with no clear D. The CDR3 loop spans 14 amino acids. Trimming shortened V by 5 bases and J by 3 bases, and 11 bases separated the two germline ends. The CDR3 region is CASSLSWNYNEQFF. CDR3 sequence (DNA): TGTGCCAGCAGTCTAAGTTGGAACTACAATGAGCAGTTCTTC.

This clonotype was seen only a few times. The V and J genes are TRBV5-1 and TRBJ2-3, with 10 positions matching TRBD2. CDR3 length: 13 amino acids. Germline CDR1 and CDR2: SGHRS and YFSETQ. Trimming at V came to 6 bases and at J to 4 bases, leaving 2 bases not matched to a gene. This CDR3 reads CASTSGRADTQYF. The DNA for the CDR3 is TGCGCCAGCACTAGCGGGAGAGCAGATACGCAGTATTTT.

At least ten counts were recorded for this clonotype. The rearrangement uses TRBV7-2 and TRBJ2-1, with D possibly called TRBD1 or TRBD2 (6 bases each). V was pared by 3 bases and J by 7 bases, with 22 bases between. This CDR3 has 17 amino acids. Germline CDR1 reads SGHTA; CDR2 reads FQGNSA. For the CDR3, the DNA is TGTGCCAGCAGCTTCTATTCAAGGGCTACAGGGAGGAATGAGCAGTTCTTC. This sequence encodes CASSFYSRATGRNEQFF.

This clonotype has ten or more counts. Mismatch with germline at one junction end may stem from a read error. The V call is TRBV7-7, the J call TRBJ2-2; 10 bases fit TRBD1. This CDR3 has 14 amino acids. Germline V gives CDR1 SSHAT, CDR2 FNYEAQ (reference sequence). The CDR3 DNA is TGTGCTAGCAGCCGGGACAGGGGTTCCGGGGAGCTGTTTTTT. Amino acid sequence: CASSRDRGSGELFF.

The chain combines TRBV5-1 with TRBJ1-1; possibly TRBD1 for D (5 bases). This CDR3 is 14 amino acids long. The germline V gene encodes CDR1 SGHRS and CDR2 YFSETQ. The V and J ends lost 0 bases and 1 base respectively, with 7 bases between them. This CDR3 is CASSLAGPNTEAFF. The DNA of the CDR3 is TGCGCCAGCAGCTTGGCAGGGCCGAACACTGAAGCTTTCTTT.

This clonotype was counted a few times. This chain connects TRBV25-1 to TRBJ1-1; D remains ambiguous. The CDR3 length is 13 residues. Germline V gives CDR1 MGHDK, CDR2 SYGVNS. The V end lost 7 bases, the J end lost 0 bases, and 9 bases lay between the germline ends. The chain's CDR3 is CASTRGLNTEAFF. CDR3 nucleotides: TGTGCCAGCACCCGAGGCTTGAACACTGAAGCTTTCTTT.

J is TRBJ2-3 and V is TRBV28; 7 bases agree with TRBD2. V trimming: 4 bases; J trimming: 4 bases; junction bases outside the gene matches: 8. Germline CDR1 is MDHEN and CDR2 is SYDVKM. CDR3 size: 15 residues. CDR3 in amino acids: CASSSGGSGADTQYF. DNA of the CDR3: TGTGCCAGCAGTTCCGGCGGGAGCGGTGCAGATACGCAGTATTTT.

This clonotype was seen ten or more times. The gene calls are TRBV7-2 and TRBJ2-1, with unresolved D. Germline loops: CDR1 SGHTA, CDR2 FQGNSA. V shed 2 bases and J shed 7 bases, with 9 bases lying between them. This CDR3 has 13 residues. The CDR3 DNA follows: TGTGCCAGCAGCTTATTTCCTCCGAATGAGCAGTTCTTC. Translating it yields CASSLFPPNEQFF.

The rearrangement uses TRBV18 and TRBJ2-2, with 7 bases that match TRBD1. The junction had 8 bases not matched to a gene; V was cut back by 6 bases and J by 1 base. In germline, CDR1 is KGHSH, CDR2 LQKENI. The CDR3 has 16 amino acids. The CDR3 nucleotides read TGTGCCAGCTCGGCCCAAGGACAGGAGAACACCGGGGAGCTGTTTTTT. It translates to CASSAQGQENTGELFF.

The chain couples TRBV6-2 or TRBV6-3 to TRBJ2-1; possibly TRBD2 for D (6 bases). The CDR3 spans 15 residues. The germline V and J ends were trimmed by 7 bases and 9 bases, with 22 bases remaining between them. The germline V gene encodes CDR1 MNHEY and CDR2 SVGEGT. The CDR3 DNA reads TGTGCCAGCAAATATGAACTAGCCGGGGCCACTGAGCAGTTCTTC. It translates to CASKYELAGATEQFF.

This clonotype was observed a handful of times. CDR3 bases: TGTGCCAGCAGCCCCCCGGAGGAATATGGCTACACCTTC. Its protein is CASSPPEEYGYTF. The chain is built from TRBV7-9 and TRBJ1-2; D ambiguous. This CDR3 has 13 amino acids. Germline loops: CDR1 SEHNR, CDR2 FQNEAQ (reference sequence). With 5 bases removed from V and 5 bases from J, the gap between germline ends came to 12 bases.

This clonotype came up many times. The chain is built from TRBV12-3 or TRBV12-4 and TRBJ2-7; D possibly corresponds to TRBD1 (6 bases). Trimming removed 4 bases at V and 6 bases at J, with 10 bases between. CDR3 length: 12 residues. CDR3 in amino acids: CASSSTGSEQYF. The CDR3 DNA is TGTGCCAGCAGTTCGACAGGCTCCGAGCAGTACTTC.

This clonotype has just a few counts. This chain links TRBV9 with TRBJ1-2, with a possible D match to TRBD1 (5 bases). The V end lost 4 bases, the J end lost 0 bases, and 22 bases lay between the germline ends. This CDR3 is built from 18 residues. Germline CDR1 SGDLS, CDR2 YYNGEE. The CDR3 loop is CASSTSPGQQVANYGYTF. The CDR3 DNA is TGTGCCAGCAGCACCTCCCCGGGGCAACAGGTAGCTAACTATGGCTACACCTTC.